This TCR beta chain was profiled in a study of cytomegalovirus exposure and HLA in healthy donors. Study findings and constraints: An analysis done earlier found most TCR beta V segments productive about 87% or about 30% of the time. In a later analysis, across HLA loci, associated TCR counts were highest for DRB1, lowest for HLA-C.

A single count supports this clone. The antigen remains undetermined. PCR used 60 Vbeta primers and 13 Jbeta primers. The method was immunoSEQ multiplex PCR; TCRdb's version includes in-frame clones alone and lacks a portion of them. The sample shows tens of thousands of clones, approximately 75% of them seen only once. Germline V gene sequence: CDR1 SGDLS, CDR2 YYNGEE. The length of the CDR3 is 16 residues. J gave up 7 bases and V 0 bases, and 6 bases lay outside the gene matches. The chain carries TRBV9 and TRBJ1-4; 10 bases agree with TRBD1. The sample was PBMCs. The source of this sequence is a woman aged 40 to 50 in good health and CMV-seronegative. In DNA form, the CDR3 reads TGTGCCAGCAGCGTAGCCCTCGGGACAGGGGTTGAAAAACTGTTTTTT. It is translated as CASSVALGTGVEKLFF.